A selection of T cell receptor beta chains follows, all from one sample in a study of identical twins. TCRdb called the 5' RACE reads again in MiXCR, with one record for every CDR3 protein. Of some 1,700,000 distinct CDR3 sequences detected, less than 40% appear once; the ten largest clones hold roughly 0.3%. The sample comprised cord blood. Every receptor here comes from a newborn girl in good health. Each CDR3 is given with its conserved first and last residue. Each record gives: V gene, J gene, CDR3 protein.

v_gene: TRBV6-6
j_gene: TRBJ1-5
CDR3aa: CASNGQGNQPQHF

v_gene: TRBV15
j_gene: TRBJ2-3
CDR3aa: CATSRGTSGSAKDTQYF

v_gene: TRBV10-1
j_gene: TRBJ2-1
CDR3aa: CASSESLGQYNEQFF

v_gene: TRBV5-1
j_gene: TRBJ1-2
CDR3aa: CASSLRGQTGFYGYTF

v_gene: TRBV9
j_gene: TRBJ1-2
CDR3aa: CASSVVSSYGYTF

v_gene: TRBV12-3/TRBV12-4
j_gene: TRBJ2-1
CDR3aa: CASSPGLPSGNEQFF

v_gene: TRBV14
j_gene: TRBJ2-5
CDR3aa: CASSQYRAQETQYF

v_gene: TRBV28
j_gene: TRBJ2-7
CDR3aa: CASRQPGGYEQYF

v_gene: TRBV21-1
j_gene: TRBJ2-1
CDR3aa: CASSKRLARRSYNEQFF

v_gene: TRBV7-9
j_gene: -
CDR3aa: CASSLPPRQIDHETQYF

v_gene: TRBV5-1
j_gene: TRBJ2-7
CDR3aa: CASSLGWSSYEQYF

v_gene: TRBV29-1
j_gene: TRBJ1-2
CDR3aa: CSVEDQQGTTGYTF

v_gene: TRBV7-9
j_gene: TRBJ2-3
CDR3aa: CASSRIPGGGTDTQYF

v_gene: TRBV5-1
j_gene: TRBJ2-7
CDR3aa: CASSFKGAGYEQYF

v_gene: TRBV20-1
j_gene: TRBJ2-7
CDR3aa: CSASADRTYEQYF

v_gene: TRBV5-1
j_gene: TRBJ1-1
CDR3aa: CASSVPGQGTEAFF

v_gene: TRBV5-1
j_gene: -
CDR3aa: CASRTGSLRETQYF

v_gene: TRBV5-1
j_gene: TRBJ2-3
CDR3aa: CASSLGFLPKAGAVSTDTQYF

v_gene: TRBV5-1
j_gene: TRBJ2-3
CDR3aa: CASSLVGVRGLRDTQYF

v_gene: TRBV6-6
j_gene: TRBJ2-1
CDR3aa: CASSSPTSGGANEQFF